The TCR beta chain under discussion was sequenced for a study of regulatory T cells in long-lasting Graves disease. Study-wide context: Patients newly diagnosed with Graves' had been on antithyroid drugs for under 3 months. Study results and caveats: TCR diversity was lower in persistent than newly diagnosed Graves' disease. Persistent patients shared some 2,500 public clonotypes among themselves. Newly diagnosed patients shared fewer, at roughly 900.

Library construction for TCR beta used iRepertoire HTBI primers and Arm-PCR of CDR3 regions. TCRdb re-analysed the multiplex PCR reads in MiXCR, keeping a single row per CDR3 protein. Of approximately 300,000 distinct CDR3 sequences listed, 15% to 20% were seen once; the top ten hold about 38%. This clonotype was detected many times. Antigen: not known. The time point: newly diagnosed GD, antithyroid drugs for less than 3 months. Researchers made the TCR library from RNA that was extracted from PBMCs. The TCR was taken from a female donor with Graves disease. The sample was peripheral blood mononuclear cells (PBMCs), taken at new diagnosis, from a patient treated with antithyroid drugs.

The CDR3 DNA is TGCAGTGCTATGGGGACAGGGGGAACTGGAAACACCATATATTTT. Amino acid sequence: CSAMGTGGTGNTIYF. V usage is TRBV20-1 and J usage is TRBJ1-3, with TRBD1 matching over 11 bases. This CDR3 has 15 residues. V gave up 4 bases and J gave up 2 bases; unmatched junction bases: 4. Per germline, CDR1 DFQATT and CDR2 SNEGSKA (reference sequence).